These 2 T cell receptor beta chains were sequenced from one sample in a study of T cells in women clearing cervical HPV infection. The repertoire was sequenced with immunoSEQ multiplex PCR; TCRdb's copy has only in-frame clones and lacks some. Found here are approximately 25,000 clones; the top ten clones hold 20% to 25%. The sequencing sample was made of blood buffy coat. The source of these receptors is a woman between 18 and 70 years old with a cervical HPV16 infection that either progressed to CIN3+ or cleared (not recorded which).

Regarding this clone: Read data end 3 residues before the CDR3 end; the end is taken from the germline J gene. The genes are TRBV7-2 and TRBJ2-7; tentatively, D is TRBD2 (5 bases). Germline loops: CDR1 SGHTA, CDR2 FQGNSA. The CDR3 sequence is 15 residues long. V lost 5 bases and J lost 3, with 17 bases in between. The CDR3 reads CASSQDSAIGYEQYF. The sequenced CDR3 bases are TGTGCCAGCAGCCAGGACTCCGCGATAGGCTACGAG.

Notes on this clone: The CDR3 end is not reached by the read, which stops 3 residues before it; the germline J gene fills it in. This chain joins TRBV13 and TRBJ1-1; tentative D call: TRBD1 (5 bases). Germline loops: CDR1 PRHDT, CDR2 FYEKMQ (reference sequence). Between the trimmed V and J ends, which lost 0 bases and 7 bases, there was a span of 12 bases. The CDR3 is 14 amino acids. The CDR3 protein is CASSLGQVPSEAFF. CDR3 bases read: TGTGCCAGCAGCTTAGGACAGGTACCGAGTGAA.